This T cell receptor (beta chain) was captured by sequencing in a study of blood T cells in healthy people across ages. Trimming pared 5 bases from V and 6 bases from J, leaving 17 bases between. This CDR3 contains 15 residues. Germline CDR1 reads SGHVS; CDR2 reads FNYEAQ. Through a sample-barcoded 5' primer and a J-beta primer mix, a second PCR was run for roughly 6 to 11 cycles. Tags on each cDNA molecule came from a template-switch adaptor with 12 random nucleotides. TCRdb recomputed calls from the 5' RACE reads with MiXCR, one row per CDR3 protein. The sample includes hundreds of thousands of distinct CDR3 sequences, approximately 29% of them seen just once.

Input material: blood. This chain uses TRBV7-6 with TRBJ2-1, with D uncertain. This clonotype was obtained from a woman of 80 years or more in good health. CDR3 protein: CASSLAVGLGNEQFF. The CDR3 coding sequence is TGTGCCAGCAGCCTCGCCGTTGGGTTGGGCAATGAGCAGTTCTTC. Full variable domain (rest looked up from reference TRBV7-6 and TRBJ2-1): GAGVSQSPRYKVTKRGQDVALRCDPISGHVSLYWYRQALGQGPEFLTYFNYEAQQDKSGLPNDRFSAERPEGSISTLTIQRTEQRDSAMYRCASSLAVGLGNEQFFGPGTRLTVL.